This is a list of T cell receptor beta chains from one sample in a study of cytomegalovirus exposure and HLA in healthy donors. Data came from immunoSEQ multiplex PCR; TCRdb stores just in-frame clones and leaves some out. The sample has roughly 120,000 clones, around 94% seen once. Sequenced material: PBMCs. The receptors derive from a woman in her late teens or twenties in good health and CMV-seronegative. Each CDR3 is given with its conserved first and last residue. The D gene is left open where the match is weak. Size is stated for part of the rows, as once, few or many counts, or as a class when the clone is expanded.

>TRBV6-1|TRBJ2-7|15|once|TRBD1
CASSESGTEYYEQYF
TGTGCCAGCAGTGAATCCGGGACAGAGTACTACGAGCAGTACTTC
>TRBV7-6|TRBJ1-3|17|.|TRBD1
CASSLRPGQGGGNTIYF
TGTGCCAGCAGCCTTCGACCCGGACAGGGAGGCGGAAACACCATATATTTT
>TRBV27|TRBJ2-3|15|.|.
CASSLAYNGEDTQYF
TGTGCCAGCAGTTTAGCCTACAACGGGGAAGATACGCAGTATTTT
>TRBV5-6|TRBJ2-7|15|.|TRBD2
CASSLVGGSSYEQYF
TGTGCCAGCAGCTTGGTGGGGGGGAGCTCCTACGAGCAGTACTTC
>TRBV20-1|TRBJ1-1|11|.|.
CSARVSPEAFF
TGCAGTGCTAGAGTCAGTCCCGAAGCTTTCTTT
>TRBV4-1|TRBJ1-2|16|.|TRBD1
CASSQGLLGQGYGYTF
TGCGCCAGCAGCCAAGGGCTCTTAGGACAGGGGTATGGCTACACCTTC
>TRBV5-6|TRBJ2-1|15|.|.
CASSLAGVPHNEQFF
TGTGCCAGCAGCTTGGCGGGGGTCCCTCACAATGAGCAGTTCTTC
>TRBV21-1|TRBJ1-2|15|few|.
CASSKAVGTDYGYTF
TGTGCCAGCAGCAAAGCAGTAGGGACAGACTATGGCTACACCTTC
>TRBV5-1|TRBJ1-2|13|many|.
CASSLSGADGYTF
TGCGCCAGCAGCTTATCAGGGGCCGATGGCTACACCTTC
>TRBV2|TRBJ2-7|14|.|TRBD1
CASSLDRGLYEQYF
TGTGCCAGCTCACTGGACAGGGGGCTTTACGAGCAGTACTTC
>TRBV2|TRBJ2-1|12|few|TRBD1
CASSVGTVGQFF
TGTGCCAGCAGCGTCGGGACAGTTGGGCAGTTCTTC
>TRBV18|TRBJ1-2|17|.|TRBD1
CASSPRSGGSLNYGYTF
TGTGCCAGCTCACCTAGGTCAGGGGGCTCCTTGAACTATGGCTACACCTTC
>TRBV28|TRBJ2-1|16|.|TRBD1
CASTLFWTGGLDEQFF
TGTGCCAGCACCCTATTTTGGACAGGGGGCCTGGATGAGCAGTTCTTC
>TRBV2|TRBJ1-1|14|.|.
CASSGRGWDTEAFF
TGTGCCAGCAGTGGGCGGGGATGGGACACTGAAGCTTTCTTT
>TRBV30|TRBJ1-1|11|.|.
CAWSHGTEAFF
TGTGCCTGGAGTCACGGGACTGAAGCTTTCTTT
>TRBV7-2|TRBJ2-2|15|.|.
CASSLISANTGELFF
TGTGCCAGCAGCTTAATTAGCGCGAACACCGGGGAGCTGTTTTTT
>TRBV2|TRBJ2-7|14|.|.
CASSEMQGPYEQYF
TGTGCCAGCAGTGAAATGCAGGGCCCCTACGAGCAGTACTTC
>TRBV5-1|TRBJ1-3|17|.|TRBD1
CASSLRDRDHSGNTIYF
TGCGCCAGCAGCCTCCGGGACAGGGACCACTCTGGAAACACCATATATTTT
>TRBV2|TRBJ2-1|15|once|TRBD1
CASSIPGQGASEQFF
TGTGCCAGCAGTATCCCGGGACAGGGGGCTAGTGAGCAGTTCTTC
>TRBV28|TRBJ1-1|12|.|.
CASIDYPRGAFF
TGTGCCAGCATCGACTACCCCCGAGGAGCTTTCTTT
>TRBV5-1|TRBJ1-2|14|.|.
CASSLAGKEVGYTF
TGCGCCAGCAGCTTGGCGGGGAAAGAGGTGGGCTACACCTTC
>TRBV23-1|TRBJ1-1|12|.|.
CASPQVDTEAFF
TGCGCCAGTCCACAGGTGGACACTGAAGCTTTCTTT
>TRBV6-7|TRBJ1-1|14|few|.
CASSYRIAVAEAFF
TGTGCCAGCAGTTACCGCATTGCGGTGGCTGAAGCTTTCTTT
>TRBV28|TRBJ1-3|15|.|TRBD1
CASNPGQASGNTIYF
TGTGCCAGTAACCCGGGACAGGCCTCTGGAAACACCATATATTTT
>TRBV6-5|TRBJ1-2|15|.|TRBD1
CASSPSGQGLHGYTF
TGTGCCAGCAGCCCCTCGGGACAGGGGTTACATGGCTACACCTTC
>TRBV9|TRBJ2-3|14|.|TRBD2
CASSVGGAIDTQYF
TGTGCCAGCAGCGTCGGGGGGGCAATAGATACGCAGTATTTT
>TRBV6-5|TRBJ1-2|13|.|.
CASGHRVFFGYTF
TGTGCCAGCGGCCACCGGGTTTTCTTTGGCTACACCTTC
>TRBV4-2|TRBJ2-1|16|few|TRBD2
CASSQDGASGYNEQFF
TGTGCCAGCAGCCAAGATGGGGCTAGCGGTTACAATGAGCAGTTCTTC
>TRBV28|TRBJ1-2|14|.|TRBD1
CASSWGRGLDGYTF
TGTGCCAGCAGTTGGGGCAGGGGGTTAGATGGCTACACCTTC